This T cell receptor (beta chain) was identified during a study of T-cell memory formation after mild COVID-19. Turning to the study itself: Across donors, TCR clusters were largely donor specific.

The V and J ends lost 0 bases and 6 bases, in that order; junction bases with no gene match: 11. This CDR3 is built from 16 residues. CDR1 LGHNA and CDR2 YSLEER come from the germline V gene. TCRdb processed the 5' RACE reads anew with MiXCR; each CDR3 protein has one entry. The table lists approximately 270,000 distinct CDR3 sequences, around 15% of them singletons. Overall study results and limits: CM and EM subsets held most contracting CD4+ clones; EMRA held CD8+ ones.

Many counts were recorded for this clonotype. The antigen is undetermined. The sequencing sample was made of PBMCs or a T cell subset sorted from them (not recorded which). The chain couples TRBV4-3 to TRBJ2-7; TRBD2 matches at 7 bases. This TCR came from a man in his late teens or twenties who had mild COVID-19 (a few samples of this study predate the infection). Cell type and time point are not known. The CDR3: CASSQEAPGGPAEQYF. The CDR3 DNA follows: TGCGCCAGCAGCCAAGAAGCTCCGGGAGGTCCGGCCGAGCAGTACTTC.